This T cell receptor (beta chain) was profiled in a study of CD8+CD57+ T cells in acquired aplastic anemia. Study in general: Mean DNA quantity obtained from sorted CD4+ and CD8+ cells was around 3.2 ug.

This clonotype was seen more than once but under ten times. Antigen unknown. The template used for profiling TCR beta VDJ and CDR3 was genomic DNA. TCRdb re-analysed the reads in MiXCR, keeping a single row per CDR3 protein. Among roughly 240,000 distinct CDR3 sequences, around half were seen once, and the ten largest hold under 9%. Findings and caveats of the study: No significant difference in CD8+ Simpson's diversity was found between patients and controls.

Patients chosen for sequencing had shown CD8+CD57+ cell expansion by flow cytometry. Every one of the patients had aplastic anemia (severe, acquired). When blood sampling took place, the patients had received no therapy. Material: sorted CD4+, CD8+, or CD8+CD57+ T cells (not recorded which) from PBMCs. The receptor comes from a human donor with aplastic anemia.

CDR3 amino acids: CATGQGENEQFF. Written as DNA, the CDR3 is TGTGCCACCGGACAGGGTGAAAATGAGCAGTTCTTC. The chain carries TRBV24-1 and TRBJ2-1; 8 bases are a match to TRBD1. V lost 9 bases and J lost 7; bases outside the gene matches: 4. The CDR3 extends over 12 amino acids. Germline CDR1 reads KGHDR; CDR2 reads SFDVKD.